The next 17 T cell receptor beta chains were all read from a single sample in a study of T cells in Graves' hyperthyroidism and ophthalmopathy. Amplification of TCR beta CDR3 regions used RNA as the template. Using the HTBI primer set, a first-round RT-PCR was run on the TCR CDR3. TCRdb passed the multiplex PCR reads through MiXCR, listing each CDR3 protein once. The table records some 550,000 distinct CDR3 sequences, roughly 20% of them present only once. The sample taken for sequencing was blood. These receptors came from a man aged 18 to 30 with Graves' hyperthyroidism.

The CDR3 loop reads CASSPGVNGNTIYF. Written as DNA, the CDR3 is TGTGCCAGCAGCCCAGGGGTAAATGGAAACACCATATATTTT. V is TRBV25-1 and J is TRBJ1-3; D is perhaps TRBD1 (6 bases). V lost 6 bases, J lost 3 bases, and 12 bases lay in between. CDR3 length: 14 residues. CDR1 is MGHDK, CDR2 SYGVNS, per germline.

This chain connects TRBV19 to TRBJ1-5, with D possibly TRBD1 on 5 matching bases. This CDR3 comprises 15 residues. V was cut by 0 bases and J by 5 bases, with 11 bases left in between. Germline V gene sequence: CDR1 LNHDA, CDR2 SQIVND (reference sequence). The CDR3, as DNA: TGTGCCAGTAGTATAGATCGGGGCGGCGATCAGCCCCAGCATTTT. This gives the protein CASSIDRGGDQPQHF. The complete variable domain, with remaining parts taken from reference TRBV19 and TRBJ1-5, reads DGGITQSPKYLFRKEGQNVTLSCEQNLNHDAMYWYRQDPGQGLRLIYYSQIVNDFQKGDIAEGYSVSREKKESFPLTVTSAQKNPTAFYLCASSIDRGGDQPQHFGDGTRLSIL.

The rearrangement uses TRBV7-2 and TRBJ1-2; 11 positions match TRBD1. Unmatched junction bases numbered 5, after V lost 5 bases and J lost 3 bases. Germline V gene sequence: CDR1 SGHTA, CDR2 FQGNSA. The CDR3 spans 15 residues. Written as DNA, the CDR3 is TGTGCCAGCAGCGGGCGGGACAGGGGGGACTATGGCTACACCTTC. It translates to CASSGRDRGDYGYTF.

In its sample, this clonotype was seen many times. The rearrangement joins TRBV5-5 to TRBJ1-5; 7 nucleotides agree with TRBD1. The CDR3 is made up of 15 amino acids. The germline V gene encodes CDR1 SGHKS and CDR2 YYEKEE (reference sequence). Losses at the gene ends were 2 bases for V and 2 bases for J; bases not matched to a gene: 4. In nucleotides, the CDR3 is TGTGCCAGCAGCTTTGCAACAGGGGGCAATCAGCCCCAGCATTTT. Translation gives CASSFATGGNQPQHF.

This clonotype was seen many times. V gene TRBV20-1 combines with J gene TRBJ1-2; no clear D gene. In germline, CDR1 is DFQATT, CDR2 SNEGSKA (reference sequence). The V and J ends lost 3 bases and 1 base respectively, with 15 bases between them. There are 15 residues in the CDR3. This CDR3 reads CSARSIRTDNYGYTF. Here the CDR3 DNA reads TGCAGTGCTAGGTCAATCCGGACGGATAACTATGGCTACACCTTC.

This sequence joins TRBV3-1 and TRBJ2-5; 7 bases map to TRBD1. Trimming at V came to 6 bases and at J to 2 bases, leaving 3 bases not matched to a gene. Germline CDR1 and CDR2: LGHDT and YNNKEL (reference sequence). The CDR3 has 13 amino acids. DNA of the CDR3: TGTGCCAGCAGGGGACAGCAACAAGAGACCCAGTACTTC. Translating gives CASRGQQQETQYF.

This clonotype has ten or more counts. V gene TRBV19 combines with J gene TRBJ1-1; D is possibly TRBD1 (6 bases). CDR1 is LNHDA and CDR2 is SQIVND in the germline V gene (reference sequence). The CDR3 runs to 14 residues. Deletions cut 8 bases from V and 4 bases from J, with 17 bases between. The CDR3 here is CASATGRWITEAFF. CDR3 nucleotide sequence: TGTGCCAGTGCTACAGGGAGATGGATCACTGAAGCTTTCTTT. The full variable domain, rest sourced from reference TRBV19 and TRBJ1-1, is DGGITQSPKYLFRKEGQNVTLSCEQNLNHDAMYWYRQDPGQGLRLIYYSQIVNDFQKGDIAEGYSVSREKKESFPLTVTSAQKNPTAFYLCASATGRWITEAFFGQGTRLTVV.

This clonotype was detected a few times. This chain joins TRBV28 and TRBJ2-7; 11 bases map to TRBD2. Per germline, CDR1 MDHEN and CDR2 SYDVKM. There are 14 residues in the CDR3. Losses at the gene ends were 1 base for V and 9 bases for J; bases not matched to a gene: 5. The CDR3 region has the DNA TGTGCCAGCAGTTTATATGGTAGCGGGAGGGGGCAGTACTTC. It translates to CASSLYGSGRGQYF.

This sequence joins TRBV19 and TRBJ2-5; D is ambiguous. Germline CDR1 and CDR2: LNHDA and SQIVND (reference sequence). V gave up 6 bases and J gave up 5 bases, with 19 bases separating them. CDR3 size: 15 residues. CDR3: CASRLPGARWETQYF. CDR3 sequence (DNA): TGTGCCAGTAGGCTCCCCGGCGCGCGGTGGGAGACCCAGTACTTC.

The V call is TRBV6-5, the J call TRBJ1-1; D ambiguous. The V and J ends lost 2 bases and 4 bases respectively, with 14 bases between them. Germline lookup yields CDR1 MNHEY and CDR2 SVGAGI. This CDR3 comprises 15 residues. CDR3 loop: CASSYGRDGPTEAFF. Here the CDR3 DNA reads TGTGCCAGCAGTTACGGACGGGATGGGCCCACTGAAGCTTTCTTT.

At least ten counts were recorded for this clonotype. The V gene is TRBV5-1, the J gene TRBJ1-1, with TRBD1 matching over 7 bases. CDR3 length equals 13 residues. In germline, CDR1 is SGHRS, CDR2 YFSETQ. Unmatched junction bases numbered 3, after V lost 3 bases and J lost 4 bases. The CDR3 coding sequence is TGCGCCAGCAGCTGGACAGGAAGCACTGAAGCTTTCTTT. Translating it yields CASSWTGSTEAFF.

This clonotype was picked up many times. This chain connects TRBV12-3 or TRBV12-4 to TRBJ1-5; possibly TRBD1 for D (5 bases). CDR3 length: 13 amino acids. Trimming left V 8 bases short and J 5 bases short, with 13 bases between. CDR3 amino acids: CASASGGDQPQHF. CDR3 bases: TGTGCCAGCGCGTCCGGGGGGGATCAGCCCCAGCATTTT.

The chain carries TRBV2 and TRBJ2-5; 12 nucleotides agree with TRBD2. V gave up 3 bases and J gave up 4 bases; unmatched junction bases: 6. CDR1 and CDR2 from the germline V gene are SNHLY and FYNNEI. The CDR3 covers 16 residues. In DNA, the CDR3 is TGTGCCAGCAGTGATCCTAGCGGGGGGGCTGGAGAGACCCAGTACTTC. Translating it yields CASSDPSGGAGETQYF.

This clonotype has ten or more counts. J is TRBJ2-7 and V is TRBV2; tentative D call: TRBD1 (6 bases). Germline loops: CDR1 SNHLY, CDR2 FYNNEI. V was shortened by 4 bases and J by 0 bases, with 10 bases between the two germline ends. This CDR3 has 14 residues. The chain's CDR3 is CASSGQATSYEQYF. CDR3 sequence (DNA): TGTGCCAGCAGTGGACAGGCTACCTCCTACGAGCAGTACTTC.

This chain uses TRBV12-3 or TRBV12-4 with TRBJ2-5; the match to TRBD2 covers 11 bases. Trimming took 1 base from V and 5 from J; bases not matched to a gene: 3. The CDR3 totals 15 residues. CDR3 in amino acids: CASSLVAGGLETQYF. The CDR3 DNA is TGTGCCAGCAGTTTAGTAGCGGGGGGGTTGGAGACCCAGTACTTC.

This clonotype was seen many times. The chain has TRBV27 and TRBJ2-7, with 9 bases lining up with TRBD2. This CDR3 is 14 amino acids long. Germline V gene sequence: CDR1 MNHEY, CDR2 SMNVEV (reference sequence). Trimming at V came to 3 bases and at J to 7 bases, leaving 7 bases not matched to a gene. The CDR3 bases are TGTGCCAGCAGTTTTGAAGCGGGGGGATCGGAGCAGTACTTC. Translating it yields CASSFEAGGSEQYF.

This clonotype was seen many times. The chain has TRBV7-2 and TRBJ2-2, with 7 bases aligning to TRBD2. Germline assignment: CDR1 SGHTA and CDR2 FQGNSA. V was clipped by 1 base and J by 8 bases; unmatched bases: 4. The CDR3 loop spans 14 amino acids. The CDR3, as DNA: TGTGCCAGCAGCTTAGTACGGGGGGATGGGGAGCTGTTTTTT. Its protein is CASSLVRGDGELFF.